This T cell receptor (beta chain) was documented in a study of T cell responses to AZD1222 COVID-19 vaccine. Trimming removed 7 bases at V and 1 base at J, with 16 bases between. Germline values: CDR1 SGHAT, CDR2 FQNNGV. This CDR3 spans 15 amino acids. Assay: immunoSEQ multiplex PCR; the TCRdb copy retains only in-frame clones and omits some. The profile shows around 140,000 clones, approximately 93% of them singletons. The gene calls are TRBV11-2 and TRBJ1-1; tentatively, D is TRBD1 (5 bases). The clonotype originates from an adult who had recovered from COVID-19. The specimen comprised peripheral blood, sampled after recovery from COVID-19. CDR3: CASTTGRKGNTEAFF. Here the CDR3 DNA reads TGTGCCAGCACCACAGGACGGAAGGGGAACACTGAAGCTTTCTTT.